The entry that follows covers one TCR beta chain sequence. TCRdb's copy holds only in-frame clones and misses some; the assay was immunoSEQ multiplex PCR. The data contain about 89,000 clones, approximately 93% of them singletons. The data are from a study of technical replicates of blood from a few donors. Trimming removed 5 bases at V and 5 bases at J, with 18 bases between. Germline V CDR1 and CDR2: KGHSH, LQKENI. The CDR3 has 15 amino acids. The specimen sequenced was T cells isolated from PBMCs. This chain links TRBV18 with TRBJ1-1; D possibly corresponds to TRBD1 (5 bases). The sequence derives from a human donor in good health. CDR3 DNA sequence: TGTGCCAGCTCAGCCGATTCCGGGGGGAGAACTGAAGCTTTCTTT. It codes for CASSADSGGRTEAFF.